This TCR beta chain was sequenced for a study of response to subunit inactivated influenza vaccine. Study outcomes and limitations: The authors put forward the suggestion that each seasonal influenza vaccination may bring in only a limited number of new T cells.

This CDR3 is 16 amino acids long. Germline CDR1 SEHNR, CDR2 FQNEAQ (reference sequence). Trimming removed 5 bases from V and 3 bases from J; junction bases left unmatched: 11. TCRdb called the RT-PCR reads again in MiXCR, with one record for every CDR3 protein. The table includes a few hundred thousand distinct CDR3 sequences, about 14% detected once. This clonotype was observed a handful of times. Its antigen is as yet unknown. The TCR sequence derives from a man aged 50 to 60 who received an inactivated influenza vaccine. The sequenced sample was PBMCs from blood, obtained about 12 days after vaccination. The genes are TRBV7-9 and TRBJ2-7, with 9 nucleotides matching TRBD1. Here the CDR3 DNA reads TGTGCCAGCAGCCCCCATGCGGGACAGGGCGTCTACGAGCAGTACTTC. Translated: CASSPHAGQGVYEQYF.